These T cell receptor beta chains were read from a single sample in a study of blood T cell repertoires in COVID-19. Repertoires were generated with immunoSEQ multiplex PCR, while TCRdb's copy carries only in-frame clones and drops some. The data contain 200,000 to 250,000 clones, roughly 84% of them singletons. The sequenced sample consisted of PBMCs or T cells enriched from blood (not recorded which). Source of these receptors: a middle-aged woman who had recovered from COVID-19. The CDR3 runs from the conserved cysteine through the conserved F or W. A D gene is named only where the DNA matches it firmly. Clone size is not always given. Where it is, it says once, few, many or a class for expanded clones.

cdr3_nt: TGTGCCAGCAGCTTGTTCCTAGCGGGAACAGATACGCAGTATTTT; cdr3_aa: CASSLFLAGTDTQYF; v_call: TRBV5-6; clone_size: NA; j_call: TRBJ2-3; d_call: TRBD2
cdr3_nt: TGTGCCACCAGTGATTTCGGGACAGCGAACAATGAGCAGTTCTTC; cdr3_aa: CATSDFGTANNEQFF; v_call: TRBV24-1; clone_size: NA; j_call: TRBJ2-1; d_call: TRBD1
cdr3_nt: TGTGCCACCAGCAGCAGGAGCACAGATACGCAGTATTTT; cdr3_aa: CATSSRSTDTQYF; v_call: TRBV15; clone_size: NA; j_call: TRBJ2-3; d_call: NA
cdr3_nt: TGTGCCAGCAGCCGTGGACTAGCGGGGATCACAGATACGCAGTATTTT; cdr3_aa: CASSRGLAGITDTQYF; v_call: TRBV5-6; clone_size: NA; j_call: TRBJ2-3; d_call: TRBD2
cdr3_nt: TGTGCCAGCAGCTTATTGAGGGGACTGAACACCGGGGAGCTGTTTTTT; cdr3_aa: CASSLLRGLNTGELFF; v_call: TRBV11-3; clone_size: NA; j_call: TRBJ2-2; d_call: NA
cdr3_nt: TGTGCCAGCAGTCAGCCGGGACAGCCTTACACTGAAGCTTTCTTT; cdr3_aa: CASSQPGQPYTEAFF; v_call: TRBV27; clone_size: NA; j_call: TRBJ1-1; d_call: TRBD1
cdr3_nt: TGTGCCAGCAGCGATTCTTTCAGGGGGTACAATGAGCAGTTCTTC; cdr3_aa: CASSDSFRGYNEQFF; v_call: TRBV25-1; clone_size: NA; j_call: TRBJ2-1; d_call: TRBD1
cdr3_nt: TGTGCCAGCAGCGTAGATCTGGGGGGGTACGAGCAGTACTTC; cdr3_aa: CASSVDLGGYEQYF; v_call: TRBV9; clone_size: NA; j_call: TRBJ2-7; d_call: TRBD2
cdr3_nt: TGCGCCAGCAGCTTGTCGAGAGTAACAGATACGCAGTATTTT; cdr3_aa: CASSLSRVTDTQYF; v_call: TRBV5-1; clone_size: NA; j_call: TRBJ2-3; d_call: NA
cdr3_nt: TGCAGCGTTGAATCCGGACGAGGGGGCTTCTACAATGAGCAGTTCTTC; cdr3_aa: CSVESGRGGFYNEQFF; v_call: TRBV29-1; clone_size: NA; j_call: TRBJ2-1; d_call: TRBD1
cdr3_nt: TGTGCCAGCAGCCAAGATTTCAGGGTAGATGAGCAGTTCTTC; cdr3_aa: CASSQDFRVDEQFF; v_call: TRBV3-1/TRBV3-2; clone_size: once; j_call: TRBJ2-1; d_call: NA
cdr3_nt: TGTGCCAGCAGCTCGACTAGCGGCAACTACAATGAGCAGTTCTTC; cdr3_aa: CASSSTSGNYNEQFF; v_call: TRBV7-9; clone_size: NA; j_call: TRBJ2-1; d_call: TRBD2
cdr3_nt: TGTGCCAGCAGTGGAGGATTGAGGAACACTGAAGCTTTCTTT; cdr3_aa: CASSGGLRNTEAFF; v_call: TRBV25-1; clone_size: NA; j_call: TRBJ1-1; d_call: NA
cdr3_nt: TGTGCCAGCAGCTTAGGTCTTTTGGGACAGGGCAGCTACGAGCAGTACTTC; cdr3_aa: CASSLGLLGQGSYEQYF; v_call: TRBV13; clone_size: NA; j_call: TRBJ2-7; d_call: TRBD1
cdr3_nt: TGTGCCTGGAGTGTAATGGACATAGATTCACCCCTCCACTTT; cdr3_aa: CAWSVMDIDSPLHF; v_call: TRBV30; clone_size: NA; j_call: TRBJ1-6; d_call: NA
cdr3_nt: TGTGCCAGCAGCTTAGCCCGGACAGTGCCCAACTATGGCTACACCTTC; cdr3_aa: CASSLARTVPNYGYTF; v_call: TRBV7-9; clone_size: NA; j_call: TRBJ1-2; d_call: NA
cdr3_nt: TGCGCCAGCAGCCAATTGACAGGGAGGAGGTACGAGCAGTACTTC; cdr3_aa: CASSQLTGRRYEQYF; v_call: TRBV4-1; clone_size: NA; j_call: TRBJ2-7; d_call: NA
cdr3_nt: TGTGCCAGCAGTCTTCCGGGACAGGGAGAGACCCAGTACTTC; cdr3_aa: CASSLPGQGETQYF; v_call: TRBV2; clone_size: NA; j_call: TRBJ2-5; d_call: TRBD1
cdr3_nt: TGTGCCAGTAGTATATTGACGGGAGTACCCGCCTACAATGAGCAGTTCTTC; cdr3_aa: CASSILTGVPAYNEQFF; v_call: TRBV19; clone_size: NA; j_call: TRBJ2-1; d_call: NA
cdr3_nt: TGTGCCAGCAGTTTGTCGACAGGGATTGGAGGCGAGCAGTACTTC; cdr3_aa: CASSLSTGIGGEQYF; v_call: TRBV27; clone_size: few; j_call: TRBJ2-7; d_call: TRBD1
cdr3_nt: TGCGCCAGCAGCCTAAACAATGAGCAGTTCTTC; cdr3_aa: CASSLNNEQFF; v_call: TRBV5-1; clone_size: NA; j_call: TRBJ2-1; d_call: NA
cdr3_nt: TGCGCCAGCAGCTTGGATAGGGCAGGGGACGGCTACACCTTC; cdr3_aa: CASSLDRAGDGYTF; v_call: TRBV5-1; clone_size: NA; j_call: TRBJ1-2; d_call: NA
cdr3_nt: TGTGCCAGCAGCCGTTCGGGAGGGGGCGACTATGGCTACACCTTC; cdr3_aa: CASSRSGGGDYGYTF; v_call: TRBV11-2; clone_size: NA; j_call: TRBJ1-2; d_call: TRBD1
cdr3_nt: TGTGCCAGCAGCCCCGGAGGACCTTATGGCTACACCTTC; cdr3_aa: CASSPGGPYGYTF; v_call: TRBV27; clone_size: NA; j_call: TRBJ1-2; d_call: NA
cdr3_nt: TGTGCCAGCAGTTTGGCCAGGCTCAATGAGCAGTTCTTC; cdr3_aa: CASSLARLNEQFF; v_call: TRBV12-3/TRBV12-4; clone_size: few; j_call: TRBJ2-1; d_call: NA
cdr3_nt: TGTGCCAGTAGTATGGGGGGGTCCGGTGAAAAACTGTTTTTT; cdr3_aa: CASSMGGSGEKLFF; v_call: TRBV19; clone_size: NA; j_call: TRBJ1-4; d_call: NA
cdr3_nt: TGTGCCAGCAGTGATCAGGGTAATAGCAATCAGCCCCAGCATTTT; cdr3_aa: CASSDQGNSNQPQHF; v_call: TRBV6-1; clone_size: NA; j_call: TRBJ1-5; d_call: NA